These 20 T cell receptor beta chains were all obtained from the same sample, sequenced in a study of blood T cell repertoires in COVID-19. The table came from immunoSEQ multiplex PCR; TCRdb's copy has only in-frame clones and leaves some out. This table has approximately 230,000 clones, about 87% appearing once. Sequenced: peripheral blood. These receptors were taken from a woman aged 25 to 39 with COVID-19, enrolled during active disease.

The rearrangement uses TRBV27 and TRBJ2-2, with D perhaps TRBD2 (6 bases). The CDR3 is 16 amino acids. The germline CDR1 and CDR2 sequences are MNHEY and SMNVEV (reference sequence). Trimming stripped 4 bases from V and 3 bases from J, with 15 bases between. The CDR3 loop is CASSSSSTGDTGELFF. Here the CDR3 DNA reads TGTGCCAGCAGTTCCAGTTCTACGGGAGACACCGGGGAGCTGTTTTTT.

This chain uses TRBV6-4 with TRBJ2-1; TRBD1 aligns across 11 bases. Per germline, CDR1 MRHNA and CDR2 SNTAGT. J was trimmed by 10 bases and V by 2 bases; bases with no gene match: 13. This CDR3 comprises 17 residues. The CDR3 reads CASSDGSGDRGVMEQFF. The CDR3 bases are TGTGCCAGCAGTGACGGTTCGGGGGACAGGGGGGTTATGGAGCAGTTCTTC.

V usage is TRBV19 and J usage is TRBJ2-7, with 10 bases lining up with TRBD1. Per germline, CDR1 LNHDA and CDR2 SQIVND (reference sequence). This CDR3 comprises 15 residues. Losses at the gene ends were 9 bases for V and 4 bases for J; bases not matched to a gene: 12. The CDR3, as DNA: TGTGCCAGAACAAGCAGACAGGGGGCGTTTTACGAGCAGTACGTC. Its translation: CARTSRQGAFYEQYV.

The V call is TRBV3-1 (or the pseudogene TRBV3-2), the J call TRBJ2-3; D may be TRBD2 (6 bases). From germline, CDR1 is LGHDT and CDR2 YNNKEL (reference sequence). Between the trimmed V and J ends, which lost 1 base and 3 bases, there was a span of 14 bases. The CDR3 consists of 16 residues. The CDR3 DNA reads TGTGCCAGCAGCCAAGGGGACTCAGCCTTAACAGATACGCAGTATTTT. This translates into CASSQGDSALTDTQYF.

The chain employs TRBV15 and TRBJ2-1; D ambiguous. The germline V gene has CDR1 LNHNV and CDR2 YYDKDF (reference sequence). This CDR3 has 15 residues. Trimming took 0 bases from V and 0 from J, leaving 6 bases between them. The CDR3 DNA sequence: TGTGCCACCAGCAGAGATGTGGCCTCCTACAATGAGCAGTTCTTC. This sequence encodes CATSRDVASYNEQFF.

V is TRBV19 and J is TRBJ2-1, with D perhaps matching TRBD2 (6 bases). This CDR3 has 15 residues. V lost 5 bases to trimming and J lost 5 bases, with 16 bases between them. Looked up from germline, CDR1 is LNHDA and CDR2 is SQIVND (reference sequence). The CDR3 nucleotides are TGTGCCAGTAGTGCCTCGGGACTTATTAACAATGAGCAGTTCTTC. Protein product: CASSASGLINNEQFF.

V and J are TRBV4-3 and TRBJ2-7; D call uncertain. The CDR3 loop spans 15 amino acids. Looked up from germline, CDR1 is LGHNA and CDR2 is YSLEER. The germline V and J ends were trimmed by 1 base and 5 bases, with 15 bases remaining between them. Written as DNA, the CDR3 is TGCGCCAGCAGCCAAGCTACCCTGAACCGTGACGAGCAGTACTTC. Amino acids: CASSQATLNRDEQYF.

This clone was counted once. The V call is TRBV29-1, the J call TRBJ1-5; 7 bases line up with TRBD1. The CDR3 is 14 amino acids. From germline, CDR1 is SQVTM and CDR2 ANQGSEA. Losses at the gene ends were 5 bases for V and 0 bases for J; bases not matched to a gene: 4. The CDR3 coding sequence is TGCAGCGTTAGCCGACAGGGTAGCAATCAGCCCCAGCATTTT. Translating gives CSVSRQGSNQPQHF.

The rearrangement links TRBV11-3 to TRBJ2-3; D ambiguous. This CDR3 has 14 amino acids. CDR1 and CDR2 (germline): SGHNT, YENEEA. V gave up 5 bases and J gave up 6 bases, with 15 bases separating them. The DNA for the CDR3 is TGTGCCAGCAGCCAAAACGTAGCCGTCGATACGCAGTATTTT. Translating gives CASSQNVAVDTQYF.

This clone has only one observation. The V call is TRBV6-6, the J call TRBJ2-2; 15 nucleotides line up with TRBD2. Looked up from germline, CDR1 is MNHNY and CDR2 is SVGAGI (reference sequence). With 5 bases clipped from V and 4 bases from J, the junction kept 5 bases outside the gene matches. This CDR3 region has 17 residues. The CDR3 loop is CASSRGLAGGITGELFF. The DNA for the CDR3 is TGTGCCAGCAGTCGGGGACTAGCGGGGGGCATCACCGGGGAGCTGTTTTTT.

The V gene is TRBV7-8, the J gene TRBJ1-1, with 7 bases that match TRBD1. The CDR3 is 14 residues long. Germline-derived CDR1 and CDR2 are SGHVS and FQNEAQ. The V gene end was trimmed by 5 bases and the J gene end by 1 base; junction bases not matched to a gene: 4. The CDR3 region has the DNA TGTGCCAGCAGCGGGGGGACAGAGAACACTGAAGCTTTCTTT. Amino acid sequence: CASSGGTENTEAFF.

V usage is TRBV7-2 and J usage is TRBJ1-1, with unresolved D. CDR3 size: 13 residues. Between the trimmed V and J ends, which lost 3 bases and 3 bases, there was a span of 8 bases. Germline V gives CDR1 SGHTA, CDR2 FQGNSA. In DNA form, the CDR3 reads TGTGCCAGCAGCTTTTCAACACACACTGAAGCTTTCTTT. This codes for CASSFSTHTEAFF.

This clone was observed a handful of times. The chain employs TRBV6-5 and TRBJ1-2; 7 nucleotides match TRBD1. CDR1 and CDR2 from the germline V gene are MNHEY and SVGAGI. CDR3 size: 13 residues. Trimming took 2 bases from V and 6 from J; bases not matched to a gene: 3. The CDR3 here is CASSYDREDGYTF. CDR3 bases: TGTGCCAGCAGTTACGACAGGGAGGATGGCTACACCTTC.

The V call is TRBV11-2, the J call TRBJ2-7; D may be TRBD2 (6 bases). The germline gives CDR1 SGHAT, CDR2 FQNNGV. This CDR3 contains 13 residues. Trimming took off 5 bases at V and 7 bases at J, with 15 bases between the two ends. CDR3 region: CASSPGSEGEQYF. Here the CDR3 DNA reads TGTGCCAGCAGCCCAGGATCGGAGGGGGAGCAGTACTTC. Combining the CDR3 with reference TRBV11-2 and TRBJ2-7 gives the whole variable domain EAGVAQSPRYKIIEKRQSVAFWCNPISGHATLYWYQQILGQGPKLLIQFQNNGVVDDSQLPKDRFSAERLKGVDSTLKIQPAKLEDSAVYLCASSPGSEGEQYFGPGTRLTVT.

As DNA, the CDR3 is TGCGCCAGCAGCCAAGATCCCGATTCACCCCTCCACTTT. It codes for CASSQDPDSPLHF. V is TRBV4-3 and J is TRBJ1-6; no clear D. CDR3 length: 13 residues. Trimming shortened V by 0 bases and J by 8 bases, and 5 bases separated the two germline ends. The germline V gene has CDR1 LGHNA and CDR2 YSLEER.

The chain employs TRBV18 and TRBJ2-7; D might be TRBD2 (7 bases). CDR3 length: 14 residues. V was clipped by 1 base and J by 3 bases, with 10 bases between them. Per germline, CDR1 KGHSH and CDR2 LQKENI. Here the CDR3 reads CASSPQGGDYEQYF. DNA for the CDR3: TGTGCCAGCTCACCACAAGGGGGGGACTACGAGCAGTACTTC.

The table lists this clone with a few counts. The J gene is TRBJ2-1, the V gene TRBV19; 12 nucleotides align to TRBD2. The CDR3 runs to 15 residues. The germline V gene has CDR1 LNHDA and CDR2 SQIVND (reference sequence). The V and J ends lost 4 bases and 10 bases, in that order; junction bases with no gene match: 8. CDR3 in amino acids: CASSTLAGGAAEQFF. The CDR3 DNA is TGTGCCAGTAGTACCCTAGCGGGAGGGGCGGCCGAGCAGTTCTTC.

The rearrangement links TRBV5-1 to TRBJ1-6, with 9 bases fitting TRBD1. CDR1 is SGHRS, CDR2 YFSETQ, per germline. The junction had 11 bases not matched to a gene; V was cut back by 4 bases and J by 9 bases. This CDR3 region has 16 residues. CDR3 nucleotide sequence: TGCGCCAGCAGCGCGGGACAGGGTGGAAAGGGTTCACCCCTCCACTTT. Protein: CASSAGQGGKGSPLHF.

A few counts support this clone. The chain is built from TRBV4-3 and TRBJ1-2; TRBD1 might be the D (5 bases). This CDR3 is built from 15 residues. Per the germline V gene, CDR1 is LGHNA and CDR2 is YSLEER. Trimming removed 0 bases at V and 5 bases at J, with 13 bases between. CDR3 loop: CASSQDILRGYGYTF. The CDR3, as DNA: TGCGCCAGCAGCCAAGATATCCTACGGGGGTATGGCTACACCTTC.

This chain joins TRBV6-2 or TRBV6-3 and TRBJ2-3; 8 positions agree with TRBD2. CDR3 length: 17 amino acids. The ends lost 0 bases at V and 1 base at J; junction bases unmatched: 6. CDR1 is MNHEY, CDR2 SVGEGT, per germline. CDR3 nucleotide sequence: TGTGCCAGCAGTTACTCGCGCGGGGGGACGGGCACAGATACGCAGTATTTT. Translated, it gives CASSYSRGGTGTDTQYF.